The clone carrying this T cell receptor (beta chain) was recorded at least ten times. Antigen unknown. These data come from a study of T cells in Graves' hyperthyroidism and ophthalmopathy. Study-level background: Prior to any treatment, at the point of initial diagnosis, peripheral blood was collected.

The TCR beta CDR3 regions underwent amplification using RNA transcripts as the source. A set of HTBI primers served as the primers for a first-round RT-PCR of the TCR CDR3. A single record per CDR3 protein comes from TCRdb applying MiXCR to the multiplex PCR reads. The sample records about 290,000 distinct CDR3 sequences, about an eighth being singletons. Between the trimmed V and J ends, which lost 1 base and 0 bases, there was a span of 10 bases. The germline gives CDR1 SEHNR, CDR2 FQNEAQ (reference sequence). This CDR3 has 15 amino acids. Diagnosis of hyperthyroidism was new in patients aged 18 to 65, and its duration was under 2 months. When hyperthyroidism was first diagnosed, the blood sample was taken, preceding any ophthalmopathy symptoms. Regarding the study as a whole: Prediction of ophthalmopathy progression came a median approximately 6 months pre-onset.

Sequenced: blood. The clonotype was recovered from a woman in her 30s with Graves' hyperthyroidism that later progressed to Graves' ophthalmopathy. The rearrangement links TRBV7-9 to TRBJ2-7, with D perhaps TRBD1 or TRBD2 (5 bases each). The CDR3 DNA follows: TGTGCCAGCAGCTTAGACCCAGGGAGCTCCTACGAGCAGTACTTC. Amino acid sequence: CASSLDPGSSYEQYF.